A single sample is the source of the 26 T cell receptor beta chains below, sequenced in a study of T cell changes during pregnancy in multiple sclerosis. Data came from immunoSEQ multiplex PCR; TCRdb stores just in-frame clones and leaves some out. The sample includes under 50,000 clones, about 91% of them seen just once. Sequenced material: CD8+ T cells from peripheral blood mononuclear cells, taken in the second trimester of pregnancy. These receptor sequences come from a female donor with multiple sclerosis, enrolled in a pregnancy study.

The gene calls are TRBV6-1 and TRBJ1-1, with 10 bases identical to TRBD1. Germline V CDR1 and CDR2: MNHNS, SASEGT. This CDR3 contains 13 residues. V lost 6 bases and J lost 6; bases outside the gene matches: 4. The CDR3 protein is CASRGGTGAEAFF. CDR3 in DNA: TGTGCCAGCAGGGGGGGGACAGGGGCTGAAGCTTTCTTT.

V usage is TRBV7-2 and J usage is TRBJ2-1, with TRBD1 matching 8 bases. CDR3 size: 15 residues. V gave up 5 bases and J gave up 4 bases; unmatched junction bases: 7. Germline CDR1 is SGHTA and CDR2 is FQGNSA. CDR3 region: CASSTQGAIYNEQFF. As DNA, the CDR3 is TGTGCCAGCAGCACCCAGGGGGCAATTTACAATGAGCAGTTCTTC.

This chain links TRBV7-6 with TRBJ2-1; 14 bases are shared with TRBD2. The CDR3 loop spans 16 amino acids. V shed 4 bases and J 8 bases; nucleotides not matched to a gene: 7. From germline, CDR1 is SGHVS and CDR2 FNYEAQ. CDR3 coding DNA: TGTGCCAGCAGCTCTGGGACTAGCGGGGGAAACGATGAGCAGTTCTTC. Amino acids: CASSSGTSGGNDEQFF.

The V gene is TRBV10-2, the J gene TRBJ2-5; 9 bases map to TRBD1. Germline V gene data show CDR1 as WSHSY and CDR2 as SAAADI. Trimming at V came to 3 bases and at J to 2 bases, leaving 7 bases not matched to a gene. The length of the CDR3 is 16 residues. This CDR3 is CASSDRDRVGQETQYF. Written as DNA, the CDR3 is TGCGCCAGCAGTGACCGGGACAGGGTCGGACAAGAGACCCAGTACTTC.

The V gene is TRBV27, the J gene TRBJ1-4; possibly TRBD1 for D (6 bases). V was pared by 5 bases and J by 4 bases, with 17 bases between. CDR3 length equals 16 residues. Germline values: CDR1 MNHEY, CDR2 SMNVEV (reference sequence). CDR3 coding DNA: TGTGCCAGCAGTACTCACAGGGAGAGGGGTAATGAAAAACTGTTTTTT. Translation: CASSTHRERGNEKLFF.

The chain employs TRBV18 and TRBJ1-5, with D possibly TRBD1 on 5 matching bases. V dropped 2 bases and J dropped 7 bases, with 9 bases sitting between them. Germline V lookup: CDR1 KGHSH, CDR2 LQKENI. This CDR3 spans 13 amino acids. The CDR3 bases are TGTGCCAGCTCACCAGGGGGAGGGCAGCCCCAGCATTTT. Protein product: CASSPGGGQPQHF.

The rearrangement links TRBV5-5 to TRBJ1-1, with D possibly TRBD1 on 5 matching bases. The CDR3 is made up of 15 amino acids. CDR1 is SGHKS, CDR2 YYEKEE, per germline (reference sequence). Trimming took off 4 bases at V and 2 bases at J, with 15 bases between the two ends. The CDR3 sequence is CASSASLGGNTEAFF. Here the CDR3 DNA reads TGTGCCAGCAGCGCAAGTCTGGGGGGTAACACTGAAGCTTTCTTT.

The CDR3: CASSMDRGGNTIYF. The CDR3 DNA follows: TGTGCCAGCAGCATGGACAGGGGTGGAAACACCATATATTTT. This chain connects TRBV7-2 to TRBJ1-3; 9 nucleotides agree with TRBD1. From germline, CDR1 is SGHTA and CDR2 FQGNSA. This CDR3 has 14 residues. Trimming removed 5 bases from V and 3 bases from J; junction bases left unmatched: 2.

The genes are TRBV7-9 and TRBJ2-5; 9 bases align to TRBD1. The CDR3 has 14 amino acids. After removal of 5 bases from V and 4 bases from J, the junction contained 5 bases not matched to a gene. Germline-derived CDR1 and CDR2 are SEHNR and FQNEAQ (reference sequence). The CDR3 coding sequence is TGTGCCAGCAGCCCACAGGGGGCGCGAGAGACCCAGTACTTC. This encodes CASSPQGARETQYF.

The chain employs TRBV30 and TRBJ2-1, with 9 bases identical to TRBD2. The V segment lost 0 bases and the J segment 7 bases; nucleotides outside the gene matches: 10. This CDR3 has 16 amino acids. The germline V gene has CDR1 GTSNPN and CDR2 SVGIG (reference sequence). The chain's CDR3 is CAWSVLGRGGQNEQFF. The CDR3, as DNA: TGTGCCTGGAGTGTACTAGGGCGGGGGGGCCAAAATGAGCAGTTCTTC.

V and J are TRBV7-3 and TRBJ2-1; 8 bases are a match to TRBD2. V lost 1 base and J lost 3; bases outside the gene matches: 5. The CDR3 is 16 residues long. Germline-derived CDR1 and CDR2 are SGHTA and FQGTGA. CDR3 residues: CASSLRAAGGYNEQFF. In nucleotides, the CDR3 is TGTGCCAGCAGCTTAAGGGCCGCGGGGGGCTACAATGAGCAGTTCTTC.

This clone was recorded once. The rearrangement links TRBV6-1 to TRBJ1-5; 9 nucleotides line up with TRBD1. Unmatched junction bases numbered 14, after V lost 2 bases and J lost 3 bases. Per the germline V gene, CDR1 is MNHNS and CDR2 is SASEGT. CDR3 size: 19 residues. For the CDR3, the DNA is TGTGCCAGCAGTGAATCCCTTCTAACGACAGGGGGAGACAATCAGCCCCAGCATTTT. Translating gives CASSESLLTTGGDNQPQHF.

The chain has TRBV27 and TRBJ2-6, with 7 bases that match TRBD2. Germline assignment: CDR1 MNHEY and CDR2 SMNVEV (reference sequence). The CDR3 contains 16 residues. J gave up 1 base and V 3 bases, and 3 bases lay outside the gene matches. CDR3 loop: CASSFGRGSGANVLTF. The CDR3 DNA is TGTGCCAGCAGTTTTGGGAGGGGTTCTGGGGCCAACGTCCTGACTTTC.

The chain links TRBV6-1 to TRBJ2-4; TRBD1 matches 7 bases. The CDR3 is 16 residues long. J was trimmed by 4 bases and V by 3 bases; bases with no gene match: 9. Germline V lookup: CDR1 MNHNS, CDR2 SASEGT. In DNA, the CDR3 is TGTGCCAGCAGTGAGGGTGACAGGGTCGAAAAAAACATTCAGTACTTC. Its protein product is CASSEGDRVEKNIQYF.

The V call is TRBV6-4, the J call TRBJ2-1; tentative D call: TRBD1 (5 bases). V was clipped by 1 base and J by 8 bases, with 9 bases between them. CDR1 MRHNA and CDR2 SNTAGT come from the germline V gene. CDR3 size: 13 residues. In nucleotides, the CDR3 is TGTGCCAGCAGTGACTACCAGGGTTATGAGCAGTTCTTC. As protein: CASSDYQGYEQFF.

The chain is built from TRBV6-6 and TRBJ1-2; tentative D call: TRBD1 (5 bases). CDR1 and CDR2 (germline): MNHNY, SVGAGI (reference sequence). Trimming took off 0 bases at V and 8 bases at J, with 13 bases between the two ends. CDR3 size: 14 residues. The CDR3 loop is CASSYSAGLDGYTF. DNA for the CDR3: TGTGCCAGCAGTTACTCGGCAGGGCTGGACGGCTACACCTTC.

The CDR3 here is CASSQDGDRGQSDTQYF. CDR3 DNA sequence: TGTGCCAGCAGCCAAGACGGGGACAGGGGGCAGTCGGATACGCAGTATTTT. This chain connects TRBV4-2 to TRBJ2-3; 12 bases are a match to TRBD1. The trim removed 0 bases at V and 6 bases at J, leaving 7 bases unmatched. In germline, CDR1 is LGHNA, CDR2 YNFKEQ. CDR3 length equals 17 residues.

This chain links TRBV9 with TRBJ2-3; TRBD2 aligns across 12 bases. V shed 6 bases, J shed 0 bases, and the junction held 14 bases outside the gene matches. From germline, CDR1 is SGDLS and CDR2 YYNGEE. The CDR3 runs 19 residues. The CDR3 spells CASTGGELAGGPSTDTQYF. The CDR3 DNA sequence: TGTGCCAGCACAGGGGGAGAACTAGCGGGGGGACCTAGCACAGATACGCAGTATTTT.

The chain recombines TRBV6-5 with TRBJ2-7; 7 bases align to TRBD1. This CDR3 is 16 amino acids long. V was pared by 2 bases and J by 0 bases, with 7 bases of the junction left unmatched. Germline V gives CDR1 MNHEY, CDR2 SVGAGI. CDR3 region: CASSYRQGDFSYEQYF. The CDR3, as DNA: TGTGCCAGCAGTTACCGACAGGGCGACTTCTCCTACGAGCAGTACTTC.

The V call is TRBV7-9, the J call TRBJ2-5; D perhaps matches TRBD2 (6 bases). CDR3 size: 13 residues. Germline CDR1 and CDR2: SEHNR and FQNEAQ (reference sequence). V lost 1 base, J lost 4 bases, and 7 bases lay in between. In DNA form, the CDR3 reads TGTGCCAGCAGCTTAGTTAGCGGAGAGACCCAGTACTTC. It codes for CASSLVSGETQYF.

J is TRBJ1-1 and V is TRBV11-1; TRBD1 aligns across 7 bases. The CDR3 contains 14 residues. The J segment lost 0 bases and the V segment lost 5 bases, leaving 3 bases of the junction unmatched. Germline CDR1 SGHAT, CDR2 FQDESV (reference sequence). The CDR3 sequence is CASSLGQLNTEAFF. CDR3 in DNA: TGTGCCAGCAGCCTGGGACAGTTGAACACTGAAGCTTTCTTT. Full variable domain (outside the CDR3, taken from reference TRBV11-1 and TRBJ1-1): EAEVAQSPRYKITEKSQAVAFWCDPISGHATLYWYRQILGQGPELLVQFQDESVVDDSQLPKDRFSAERLKGVDSTLKIQPAELGDSAMYLCASSLGQLNTEAFFGQGTRLTVV.

The CDR3, as DNA: TGCGCCAGCAGCCAAGGGACAGGGGAGCTGTTTTTT. Its protein product is CASSQGTGELFF. The chain is built from TRBV4-3 and TRBJ2-2; D may be TRBD1 (5 bases). V lost 1 base and J lost 8, with 5 bases in between. Germline V CDR1 and CDR2: LGHNA, YSLEER. The CDR3 contains 12 residues.

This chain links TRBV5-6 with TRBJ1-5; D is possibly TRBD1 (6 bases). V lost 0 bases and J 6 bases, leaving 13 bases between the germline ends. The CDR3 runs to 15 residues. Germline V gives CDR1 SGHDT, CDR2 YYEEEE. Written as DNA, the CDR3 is TGTGCCAGCAGCTTGGGAGGGGGGGGAGGTCAGCCCCAGCATTTT. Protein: CASSLGGGGGQPQHF.

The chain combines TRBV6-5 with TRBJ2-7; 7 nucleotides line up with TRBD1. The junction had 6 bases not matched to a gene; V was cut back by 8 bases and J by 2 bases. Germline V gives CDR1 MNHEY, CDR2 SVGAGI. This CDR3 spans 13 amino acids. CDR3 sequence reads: CASGETGAYEQYF. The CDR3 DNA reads TGTGCCAGCGGGGAAACAGGGGCCTACGAGCAGTACTTC.

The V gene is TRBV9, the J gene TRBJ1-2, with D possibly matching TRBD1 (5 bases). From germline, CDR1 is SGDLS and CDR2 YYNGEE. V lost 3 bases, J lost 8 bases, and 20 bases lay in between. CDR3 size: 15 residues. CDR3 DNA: TGTGCCAGCAGCGGAGCGGGGGGGATCATGGGGGGCTACACCTTC. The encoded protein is CASSGAGGIMGGYTF. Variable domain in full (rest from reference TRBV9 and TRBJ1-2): DSGVTQTPKHLITATGQRVTLRCSPRSGDLSVYWYQQSLDQGLQFLIQYYNGEERAKGNILERFSAQQFPDLHSELNLSSLELGDSALYFCASSGAGGIMGGYTFGSGTRLTVV.

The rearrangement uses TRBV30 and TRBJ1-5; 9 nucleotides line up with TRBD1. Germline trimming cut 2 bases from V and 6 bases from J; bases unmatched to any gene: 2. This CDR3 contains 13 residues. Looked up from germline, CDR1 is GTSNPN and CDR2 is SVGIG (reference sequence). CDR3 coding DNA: TGTGCCTGGAGTACAGGGGGCGGTCAGCCCCAGCATTTT. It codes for CAWSTGGGQPQHF.